This T cell receptor (beta chain) was retrieved from a study of cytomegalovirus exposure and HLA in healthy donors. Study-wide points: About 87% or about 30% of the time was how often most TCR beta V segments were productive, according to an earlier analysis. The authors enumerated some 160 TCR beta chains as linked to cytomegalovirus.

Vbeta (60) and Jbeta (13) primers were used in the PCR. Here immunoSEQ multiplex PCR was the method, and the copy in TCRdb shows in-frame clones only, minus some. This sample yields under 300,000 clones, of which 75% to 85% are seen a single time; 8% belongs to the top ten. Comment on this clone: Its antigen is not known.

This CDR3 is 15 amino acids long. The germline V gene has CDR1 MNHEY and CDR2 SVGAGI. V was pared by 2 bases and J by 5 bases, with 13 bases between. Sequenced sample: PBMCs. The receptor's source is an older woman in good health and CMV-seropositive. This rearrangement joins TRBV6-5 to TRBJ2-1; D not resolved. CDR3 DNA sequence: TGTGCCAGCAGTTACACACTAACAAGTAACAATGAGCAGTTCTTC. Amino acids: CASSYTLTSNNEQFF.